One sample yielded the 20 T cell receptor beta chains listed below, sequenced in a study of shared clonotypes between healthy human individuals. TCRdb keeps only in-frame clones here, not all; method: immunoSEQ multiplex PCR. The table includes approximately 2.5 million clones, around 94% detected once. The sample taken for sequencing was naive CD4+ T cells sorted from blood. Regarding subset: CD45RA+ positively selected. Receptors originate from a man aged 18 to 30 in good health.

As regards this clone: Within the sample, other DNA sequences also encode this same CDR3. The chain links TRBV27 to TRBJ2-7; no clear D. Trimming pared 9 bases from V and 3 bases from J, leaving 15 bases between. Per the germline V gene, CDR1 is MNHEY and CDR2 is SMNVEV (reference sequence). The CDR3 extends over 13 amino acids. CDR3 loop: CASSKLPGYEQYF. The CDR3 DNA sequence: TGTGCCAGTAGCAAACTACCTGGCTACGAGCAGTACTTC.

The chain employs TRBV30 and TRBJ1-6, with 7 positions matching TRBD1. The CDR3 has 15 residues. Trimming cost V 0 bases and J 8 bases; bases outside gene matches: 7. Per germline, CDR1 GTSNPN and CDR2 SVGIG (reference sequence). The CDR3 region is CAWSVAQGVHSPLHF. The DNA of the CDR3 is TGTGCCTGGAGTGTCGCGCAGGGGGTACATTCACCCCTCCACTTT.

This chain joins TRBV2 and TRBJ2-1, with 7 bases lining up with TRBD2. The CDR3 contains 15 residues. V shed 5 bases and J 5 bases; nucleotides not matched to a gene: 9. Germline CDR1 is SNHLY and CDR2 is FYNNEI. CDR3 sequence reads: CASSNMGGGHNEQFF. The DNA of the CDR3 is TGTGCCAGCAGTAACATGGGGGGGGGACACAATGAGCAGTTCTTC. Variable domain in full (rest from reference TRBV2 and TRBJ2-1): EPEVTQTPSHQVTQMGQEVILRCVPISNHLYFYWYRQILGQKVEFLVSFYNNEISEKSEIFDDQFSVERPDGSNFTLKIRSTKLEDSAMYFCASSNMGGGHNEQFFGPGTRLTVL.

V and J are TRBV10-3 and TRBJ2-7; TRBD2 matches at 9 bases. From germline, CDR1 is ENHRY and CDR2 SYGVKD. This CDR3 is built from 15 residues. V was clipped by 5 bases and J by 1 base; unmatched bases: 6. In DNA, the CDR3 is TGTGCCATCAGTAATAGCGGGGGCCAATCCTACGAGCAGTACTTC. Residues: CAISNSGGQSYEQYF.

V usage is TRBV6-1 and J usage is TRBJ2-3; 8 positions match TRBD2. The CDR3 extends over 17 amino acids. V was pared by 4 bases and J by 2 bases, with 11 bases of the junction left unmatched. CDR1 is MNHNS and CDR2 is SASEGT in the germline V gene. The CDR3: CASSATLAAFTTDTQYF. CDR3 nucleotide sequence: TGTGCCAGCAGTGCGACACTAGCGGCGTTTACCACAGATACGCAGTATTTT.

This rearrangement joins TRBV27 to TRBJ2-2; D possibly corresponds to TRBD2 (6 bases). Trimming took 4 bases from V and 3 from J, leaving 9 bases between them. Germline loops: CDR1 MNHEY, CDR2 SMNVEV (reference sequence). The CDR3 is 14 amino acids. The CDR3 region is CASSWRGDTGELFF. The CDR3 DNA sequence: TGTGCCAGCAGTTGGAGGGGTGACACCGGGGAGCTGTTTTTT.

The rearrangement joins TRBV4-3 to TRBJ2-3; perhaps TRBD2 as D (6 bases). Per the germline V gene, CDR1 is LGHNA and CDR2 is YSLEER. V dropped 1 base and J dropped 4 bases, with 12 bases sitting between them. The CDR3 sequence is 15 residues long. The CDR3, as DNA: TGCGCCAGCAGCCAAGGTGCTAGCGTGGCAGATACGCAGTATTTT. Translating gives CASSQGASVADTQYF.

The chain recombines TRBV15 with TRBJ1-4; TRBD1 matches 11 bases. Per germline, CDR1 LNHNV and CDR2 YYDKDF (reference sequence). Trimming took 0 bases from V and 2 from J; bases not matched to a gene: 11. The CDR3 contains 20 residues. The CDR3: CATSRDPFGQGAKTNEKLFF. DNA for the CDR3: TGTGCCACCAGCAGAGATCCGTTCGGACAGGGGGCTAAGACTAATGAAAAACTGTTTTTT.

The CDR3 DNA reads as TGTGCCAGCACCTATCTGGACAGGGAGAATCAGCCCCAGCATTTT. Translated, it gives CASTYLDRENQPQHF. The chain links TRBV2 to TRBJ1-5; the match to TRBD1 covers 8 bases. The CDR3 runs to 15 residues. Looked up from germline, CDR1 is SNHLY and CDR2 is FYNNEI. V was pared by 7 bases and J by 4 bases, with 9 bases of the junction left unmatched.

This sequence joins TRBV7-2 and TRBJ2-7; 8 nucleotides align to TRBD1. Trimming at V came to 1 base and at J to 0 bases, leaving 8 bases not matched to a gene. The CDR3 extends over 17 amino acids. Germline CDR1 and CDR2: SGHTA and FQGNSA. For the CDR3, the DNA is TGTGCCAGCAGCTTAGTCCAGGGGGCCAGGAGCTCCTACGAGCAGTACTTC. Translated, it gives CASSLVQGARSSYEQYF.

The J gene is TRBJ2-4, the V gene TRBV10-2; perhaps D is TRBD1 or TRBD2 (5 bases each). V was cut by 7 bases and J by 5 bases, with 6 bases left in between. The CDR3 runs to 11 residues. Per germline, CDR1 WSHSY and CDR2 SAAADI. CDR3 in amino acids: CASMGQNIQYF. For the CDR3, the DNA is TGCGCCAGCATGGGACAAAACATTCAGTACTTC.

The rearrangement joins TRBV25-1 to TRBJ1-1; 11 positions agree with TRBD1. With V trimmed by 4 bases and J by 0 bases, 10 bases remained unmatched. There are 18 residues in the CDR3. The germline CDR1 and CDR2 sequences are MGHDK and SYGVNS. CDR3 coding DNA: TGTGCCAGCAGTGGGAAGGGACAGGGGGAAGCCTTGAACACTGAAGCTTTCTTT. It encodes CASSGKGQGEALNTEAFF.

The chain has TRBV28 and TRBJ2-3; 8 nucleotides agree with TRBD1. V lost 8 bases, J lost 3 bases, and 4 bases stayed unmatched. Germline V CDR1 and CDR2: MDHEN, SYDVKM. There are 13 residues in the CDR3. The CDR3 sequence: CASQQGGTDTQYF. In nucleotides, the CDR3 is TGTGCCAGCCAACAGGGGGGAACAGATACGCAGTATTTT. Complete variable domain (other parts from reference TRBV28 and TRBJ2-3): DVKVTQSSRYLVKRTGEKVFLECVQDMDHENMFWYRQDPGLGLRLIYFSYDVKMKEKGDIPEGYSVSREKKERFSLILESASTNQTSMYLCASQQGGTDTQYFGPGTRLTVL.

The chain joins TRBV6-1 to TRBJ1-6, with D possibly matching TRBD1 (5 bases). Per germline, CDR1 MNHNS and CDR2 SASEGT. Trimming cost V 4 bases and J 8 bases, with 12 bases left between them. The CDR3 consists of 14 residues. The CDR3 sequence is CASSARDLDSPLHF. Here the CDR3 DNA reads TGTGCCAGCAGTGCCAGGGACTTAGATTCACCCCTCCACTTT.

CDR3: CASSLEGSGTQYF. CDR3 DNA: TGTGCCAGCAGCTTGGAAGGGTCAGGGACCCAGTACTTC. V is TRBV5-4 and J is TRBJ2-5; D unclear. V was trimmed by 0 bases and J by 7 bases, leaving 10 bases between them. The CDR3 length is 13 residues. Germline V gene lookup returns CDR1 SGHNT and CDR2 YYREEE (reference sequence). The full variable domain, with the rest looked up from reference TRBV5-4 and TRBJ2-5, is ETGVTQSPTHLIKTRGQQVTLRCSSQSGHNTVSWYQQALGQGPQFIFQYYREEENGRGNFPPRFSGLQFPNYSSELNVNALELDDSALYLCASSLEGSGTQYFGPGTRLLVL.

The J gene is TRBJ2-5, the V gene TRBV9; TRBD2 matches 13 bases. Germline V lookup: CDR1 SGDLS, CDR2 YYNGEE. This CDR3 spans 18 amino acids. J lost 2 bases, V lost 4 bases, and 11 bases had no gene match. CDR3 nucleotides: TGTGCCAGCAGCCCCGCAGCGGGACTAGCGGGGTTACAAGAGACCCAGTACTTC. Encoded protein: CASSPAAGLAGLQETQYF. Filled out from reference TRBV9 and TRBJ2-5, the complete variable domain reads DSGVTQTPKHLITATGQRVTLRCSPRSGDLSVYWYQQSLDQGLQFLIQYYNGEERAKGNILERFSAQQFPDLHSELNLSSLELGDSALYFCASSPAAGLAGLQETQYFGPGTRLLVL.

The chain recombines TRBV27 with TRBJ2-1, with D perhaps TRBD1 or TRBD2 (5 bases each). Germline CDR1 reads MNHEY; CDR2 reads SMNVEV (reference sequence). The V end was cut by 5 bases, the J end by 9 bases, with 20 bases between. The CDR3 covers 15 residues. Written as DNA, the CDR3 is TGTGCCAGCAGTAAATATCGGGACGCCCCTGGTGAGCAGTTCTTC. It specifies CASSKYRDAPGEQFF.

The chain combines TRBV7-6 with TRBJ1-1, with 9 bases identical to TRBD1. The CDR3 totals 15 residues. The junction had 9 bases not matched to a gene; V was cut back by 6 bases and J by 4 bases. Germline CDR1 and CDR2: SGHVS and FNYEAQ. The CDR3 bases are TGTGCCAGCAGTCGGGACAGGGTTTTGGGCACTGAAGCTTTCTTT. As protein: CASSRDRVLGTEAFF.

The rearrangement joins TRBV5-5 to TRBJ1-1; perhaps TRBD1 as D (6 bases). Per the germline V gene, CDR1 is SGHKS and CDR2 is YYEKEE (reference sequence). V was pared by 0 bases and J by 6 bases, with 12 bases between. The CDR3 extends over 14 amino acids. The CDR3 is CASSLDAGDAEAFF. The CDR3 region has the DNA TGTGCCAGCAGCTTGGACGCAGGGGACGCTGAAGCTTTCTTT. Complete variable domain (other parts from reference TRBV5-5 and TRBJ1-1): DAGVTQSPTHLIKTRGQQVTLRCSPISGHKSVSWYQQVLGQGPQFIFQYYEKEERGRGNFPDRFSARQFPNYSSELNVNALLLGDSALYLCASSLDAGDAEAFFGQGTRLTVV.

In its sample, this clone was seen a few times. In the same sample, other DNA sequences code for this CDR3. The rearrangement uses TRBV5-1 and TRBJ2-3; D may be TRBD1 (5 bases). The length of the CDR3 is 15 residues. Germline CDR1 SGHRS, CDR2 YFSETQ. Trimming took off 0 bases at V and 0 bases at J, with 8 bases between the two ends. In DNA form, the CDR3 reads TGCGCCAGCAGCTTGGATCCAGGGAGCACAGATACGCAGTATTTT. Its translation is CASSLDPGSTDTQYF.